Below, one T cell receptor beta chain is given with its context. Its antigen specificity is not known. Base qualities are not provided; no much larger clone lies one nucleotide away. The data stem from a study of T cell responses to AZD1222 COVID-19 vaccine (dated by TCRdb to 2020 to 2023). Broadly, across the study: AZD1222 recipients whose second dose came at about 4 weeks and those whose second dose came at about 12 weeks were combined into one group, since spike-specific TCR depth and breadth did not differ between the two schedules. A total of 233 trial participants underwent TCR sequencing, of whom about 210 had received two doses of AZD1222 and 26 had received two doses of the MenACWY control vaccine. Enrollment into the trials was organized by age into subgroups of 18-55, 56-69 and 70-plus years, and those subgroups contained roughly 140, 27 and 60 TCR-sequenced participants, respectively. Overall study outcomes, separate from this receptor: CD4 TCRs associated with the vaccine covered the entire spike protein, and the dominant responses were in regions 160-218 and 743-854. Epitopes outside the regions mutated in the B.1.351 and B.1.1.7 variants were reportedly recognized by nearly half of the unique spike-specific TCRs. Spike-specific TCR breadth and depth rose significantly after two AZD1222 doses compared with day 0 and with MenACWY recipients. Participants were mostly white British and included more females than males, and it was suggested by the authors that clonal diversity may have been underestimated. Conclusions about previously exposed vaccinees are limited, since just 6 or 7 AZD1222 recipients were seropositive for SARS-CoV-2 at baseline. In the small 56-69-year group, the increase in depth fell short of significance, most likely because of low power. Because no day 14 peak-response samples were available, the repertoires could be characterized only after the peak T cell response.

The CDR3, from cysteine to phenylalanine, totals 13 residues. CDR3 DNA is the only sequence kept; it has 39 bases, read in frame from the first base. A distance of 10 bases separates the germline ends of V and J, which lose 2 bases and 5 bases respectively. According to the germline V gene, CDR1 reads SGHRS and CDR2 reads YFSETQ. The CDR3 regions of human TCRbeta chains were analyzed by immunosequencing. On the study's bioinformatics: Repertoire TCRs were checked for matches against a reference library of SARS-CoV-2-specific TCRs that had been generated using the MIRA antigen-specificity platform. Breadth was defined as the fraction of unique TCRs that were SARS-CoV-2-associated, and depth was defined as the fraction of total T cells that were SARS-CoV-2-associated. Using the MIRA data, each spike-specific TCR was mapped to the spike region that the TCR reacts to and placed in a CD4 or CD8 class. Log10-transformed breadth and depth values were compared by one-way ANOVA with Sidak's multiple comparisons tests. The source is immuneACCESS, and TCRdb retained only in-frame sequences with V and J called. Part of the clones is not carried over; for the studies checked, unresolved V genes explain less than half of this, and the remainder is unexplained. Clone size and the V and J calls come from that table; the DNA yielded D and trimming. The sample table holds some 160,000 clones, of which around 94% were seen once. The ten biggest clones cover 0.7% to 0.9% of the sample.

Sample time point, as interpreted from the label and publication: baseline before first vaccination. Samples from vaccinated people were obtained from the UK trials COV001 and COV002, which included a single-blind randomized controlled phase 2/3 trial of AZD1222 (ChAdOx1 nCoV-19) in healthy adults. For TCRbeta chain sequencing, PBMC samples from trial participants were taken at day 0 and at day 28 after the second dose. This TCR came from an adult in good health. The sequence is built from TRBV5-1 and TRBJ2-5; the D gene is not confidently resolved. The specimen comprised peripheral blood, sampled on day 0 of AZD1222 vaccination. The DNA sequence is given as TGCGCCAGCAGCTTAAGTGGCACTGAGACCCAGTACTTC. This yields the protein CASSLSGTETQYF. Beyond the CDR3, the reference TRBV5-1 and TRBJ2-5 genes provide the residues; the full variable domain reads: KAGVTQTPRYLIKTRGQQVTLSCSPISGHRSVSWYQQTPGQGLQFLFEYFSETQRNKGNFPGRFSGRQFSNSRSEMNVSTLELGDSALYLCASSLSGTETQYFGPGTRLLVL.